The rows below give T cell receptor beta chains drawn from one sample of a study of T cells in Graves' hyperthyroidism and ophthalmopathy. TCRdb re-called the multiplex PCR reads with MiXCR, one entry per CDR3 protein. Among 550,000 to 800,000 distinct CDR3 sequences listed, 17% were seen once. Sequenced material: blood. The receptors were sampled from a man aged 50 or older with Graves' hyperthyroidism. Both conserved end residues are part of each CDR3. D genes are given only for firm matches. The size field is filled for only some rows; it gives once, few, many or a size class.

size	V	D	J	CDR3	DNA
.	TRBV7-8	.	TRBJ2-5	CASSRMDTQETQYF	TGTGCCAGCAGCCGAATGGACACTCAAGAGACCCAGTACTTC
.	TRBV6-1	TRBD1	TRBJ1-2	CASRAGTGSTNGYTF	TGTGCCAGCAGGGCCGGGACAGGGTCTACGAATGGCTACACCTTC
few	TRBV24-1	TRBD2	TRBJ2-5	CASGRAGTQYF	TGTGCCTCCGGGAGGGCCGGGACCCAGTACTTC
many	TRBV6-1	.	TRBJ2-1	CASSSGAINEQFF	TGTGCCAGCAGCTCCGGGGCCATTAATGAGCAGTTCTTC
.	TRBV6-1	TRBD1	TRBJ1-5	CASRGEGTGGNQPQHF	TGTGCCAGCAGGGGGGAAGGAACAGGGGGCAATCAGCCCCAGCATTTT
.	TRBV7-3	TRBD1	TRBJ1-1	CASSSKVGQGAAEAFF	TGTGCCAGCAGCTCAAAGGTGGGACAGGGGGCTGCTGAAGCTTTCTTT
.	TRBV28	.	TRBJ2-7	CASSFGSGDGSYEQYF	TGTGCCAGCAGTTTTGGTTCGGGGGACGGCTCCTACGAGCAGTACTTC
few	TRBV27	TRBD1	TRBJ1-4	CASTREGANEKLFF	TGTGCCAGCACCCGGGAGGGGGCAAATGAAAAACTGTTTTTT
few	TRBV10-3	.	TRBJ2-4	CAISESSGLAKNIQYF	TGTGCCATCAGTGAGTCGTCAGGACTAGCCAAAAACATTCAGTACTTC
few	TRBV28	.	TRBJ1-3	CASSLRVSGNTIYF	TGTGCCAGCAGTTTGAGGGTCTCTGGAAACACCATATATTTT
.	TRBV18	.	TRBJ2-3	CASSPPGGHISTDTQYF	TGTGCCAGCTCACCACCTGGGGGGCACATAAGCACAGATACGCAGTATTTT
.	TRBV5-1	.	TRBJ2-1	CASSLDAYNEQFF	TGCGCCAGCAGCCTAGACGCCTACAATGAGCAGTTCTTC
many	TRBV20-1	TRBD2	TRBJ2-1	CSARDPLAGMNEQFF	TGCAGTGCTAGAGATCCACTAGCGGGAATGAATGAGCAGTTCTTC
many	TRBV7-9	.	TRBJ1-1	CASRQQLNTEAFF	TGTGCCAGCAGACAGCAGCTGAACACTGAAGCTTTCTTT
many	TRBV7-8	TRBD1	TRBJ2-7	CASTVPGTGRHEQYF	TGTGCCAGCACCGTTCCCGGGACAGGAAGGCACGAGCAGTACTTC
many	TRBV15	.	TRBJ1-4	CATSRDIQGEKLFF	TGTGCCACCAGCAGAGACATACAAGGAGAAAAACTGTTTTTT
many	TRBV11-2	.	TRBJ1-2	CASSSIRDRRLTNYGYTF	TGTGCCAGCAGCTCCATCCGGGACCGCCGCCTTACTAACTATGGCTACACCTTC
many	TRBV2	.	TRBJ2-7	CASSVGQKPSDEQYF	TGTGCCAGCAGTGTGGGGCAAAAACCTTCGGACGAGCAGTACTTC
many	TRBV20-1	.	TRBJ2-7	CSARDDSEGLREQYF	TGCAGTGCTAGAGATGATTCGGAGGGCTTACGCGAGCAGTACTTC
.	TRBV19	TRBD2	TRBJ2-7	CASSMGGRDFYEQYF	TGTGCCAGTAGTATGGGGGGGAGGGACTTCTACGAGCAGTACTTC
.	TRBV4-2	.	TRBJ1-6	CASSQMVIGSPLHF	TGTGCCAGCAGCCAAATGGTGATAGGTTCACCCCTCCACTTT
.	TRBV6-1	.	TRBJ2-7	CASRARKGAYEQYF	TGTGCCAGCCGGGCCCGCAAGGGTGCCTACGAGCAGTACTTC
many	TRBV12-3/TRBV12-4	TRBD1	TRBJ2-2	CASSLGQGTGELFF	TGTGCCAGCAGTTTGGGACAGGGGACCGGGGAGCTGTTTTTT
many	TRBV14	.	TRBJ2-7	CASSQQTGSGKQYF	TGTGCCAGCAGCCAACAAACGGGTTCGGGCAAGCAGTACTTC